These T cell receptor beta chains were read from a single sample in a study of identical twins. TCRdb used MiXCR to reprocess the 5' RACE reads, holding one entry per CDR3 protein. Counted here are hundreds of thousands of distinct CDR3 sequences, over 9% occurring once; the ten biggest clones make up around 1.5%. The sample also formed part of further work on yellow fever vaccine responses in identical twins.

Input material: PBMCs. The receptors shown here come from a woman aged 18-29 years in good health. Each CDR3 is given with its conserved first and last residue. A D gene is named only where the DNA matches it firmly. Clone size appears in some rows only: once, few, many, or a class for an expanded clone.

D gene: .; V gene: TRBV21-1; clone size: few; J gene: TRBJ2-3; CDR3 DNA: TGTGCCAGCAGCAAAGTAGGGGACAGGGGGAAACCTAGCACAGATACGCAGTATTTT; CDR3 protein: CASSKVGDRGKPSTDTQYF
D gene: TRBD2; V gene: TRBV5-1; clone size: few; J gene: TRBJ2-3; CDR3 DNA: TGCGCCAGCAGGATAGCGGGAGGCTCTAATACGCAGTATTTT; CDR3 protein: CASRIAGGSNTQYF
D gene: TRBD2; V gene: TRBV6-4; clone size: few; J gene: TRBJ2-1; CDR3 DNA: TGTGCCAGCGGGACTAGTGGGAATACTGAGCAGTTCTTC; CDR3 protein: CASGTSGNTEQFF
D gene: .; V gene: TRBV6-5; clone size: few; J gene: TRBJ2-2; CDR3 DNA: TGTGCCAGCAGTTACGTCAAAGCCGGGGAGCTGTTTTTT; CDR3 protein: CASSYVKAGELFF
D gene: .; V gene: TRBV20-1; clone size: .; J gene: TRBJ1-1; CDR3 DNA: TGCAGTGCCCCATCCGGGGACACTGAAGCTTTCTTT; CDR3 protein: CSAPSGDTEAFF
D gene: .; V gene: TRBV24-1; clone size: few; J gene: TRBJ2-7; CDR3 DNA: TGTGCCACCAGTGATTCACGATCCCTTTCCTACGAGCAGTACTTC; CDR3 protein: CATSDSRSLSYEQYF
D gene: .; V gene: TRBV7-9; clone size: .; J gene: TRBJ1-1; CDR3 DNA: TGTGCCAGCAGCTTAGATATATTTCCGGCGCGGCTTGAAGCTTTCTTT; CDR3 protein: CASSLDIFPARLEAFF
D gene: TRBD1; V gene: TRBV29-1; clone size: .; J gene: TRBJ2-3; CDR3 DNA: TGCAGCGTTGCGTTTTTGGACAGGGTCACAGATACGCAGTATTTT; CDR3 protein: CSVAFLDRVTDTQYF
D gene: TRBD2; V gene: TRBV7-2; clone size: .; J gene: TRBJ2-3; CDR3 DNA: TGTGCCAGCAGCTTAGGCGGGACTAGCCCAGATACGCAGTATTTT; CDR3 protein: CASSLGGTSPDTQYF
D gene: .; V gene: TRBV3-1; clone size: few; J gene: TRBJ2-6; CDR3 DNA: TGTGCCAGCAGCCAGCACGGGGAATCTGGCAACGTCCTGACTTTC; CDR3 protein: CASSQHGESGNVLTF
D gene: .; V gene: TRBV5-1; clone size: few; J gene: TRBJ2-1; CDR3 DNA: TGCGCCAGCAGCTCCCGACAGTACAGTGAGCAGTTCTTC; CDR3 protein: CASSSRQYSEQFF
D gene: .; V gene: TRBV18; clone size: .; J gene: TRBJ1-6; CDR3 DNA: TGTGCCAGCTCAACAGGAGGGGGTTCACCCCTCCACTTT; CDR3 protein: CASSTGGGSPLHF
D gene: .; V gene: TRBV12-3/TRBV12-4; clone size: .; J gene: TRBJ2-7; CDR3 DNA: TGTGCCAGCAGCGAACGTAGAGACTCACATTCCTACGAGCAGTACTTC; CDR3 protein: CASSERRDSHSYEQYF
D gene: TRBD1; V gene: TRBV10-3; clone size: .; J gene: TRBJ2-5; CDR3 DNA: TGTGCCATCAGCGCAACAGGGGGCGCGGAAGAGACCCAGTACTTC; CDR3 protein: CAISATGGAEETQYF
D gene: TRBD1; V gene: TRBV7-9; clone size: .; J gene: TRBJ1-2; CDR3 DNA: TGTGCCAGCAGCATTACGGGGACAGGCCATGGCTACACCTTC; CDR3 protein: CASSITGTGHGYTF
D gene: .; V gene: TRBV11-3; clone size: .; J gene: TRBJ2-1; CDR3 DNA: TGTGCCAGCAGCTTAGAGATCGGTGCCTCCTACAATGAGCAGTTCTTC; CDR3 protein: CASSLEIGASYNEQFF
D gene: TRBD2; V gene: TRBV5-1; clone size: few; J gene: TRBJ2-1; CDR3 DNA: TGCGCCAGCAGCTTGGGAGTAGCGGGGTCTGACAATGAGCAGTTCTTC; CDR3 protein: CASSLGVAGSDNEQFF
D gene: .; V gene: TRBV12-3/TRBV12-4; clone size: many; J gene: TRBJ2-3; CDR3 DNA: TGTGCCAGCAGTTTAGCTAGCGGAAGCACAGATACGCAGTATTTT; CDR3 protein: CASSLASGSTDTQYF
D gene: TRBD1; V gene: TRBV24-1; clone size: .; J gene: TRBJ1-2; CDR3 DNA: TGTGCCACCAGTGATGCTTCGACAGGGTCCTATGGCTACACCTTC; CDR3 protein: CATSDASTGSYGYTF
D gene: .; V gene: TRBV12-3/TRBV12-4; clone size: many; J gene: TRBJ2-1; CDR3 DNA: TGTGCCAGCAGTTTAGCGCAGGTTTACAATGAGCAGTTCTTC; CDR3 protein: CASSLAQVYNEQFF
D gene: .; V gene: TRBV5-5; clone size: few; J gene: TRBJ1-4; CDR3 DNA: TGTGCCAGCAGCTTGGTCGTATCTGAAAAACTGTTTTTT; CDR3 protein: CASSLVVSEKLFF
D gene: .; V gene: TRBV7-8; clone size: few; J gene: TRBJ2-5; CDR3 DNA: TGTGCCAGCAGCTTAATAGGGGGCCAGTACTTC; CDR3 protein: CASSLIGGQYF
D gene: .; V gene: TRBV7-9; clone size: .; J gene: TRBJ2-1; CDR3 DNA: TGTGCCACCAGGGAGACTAGTGACCACAATGAGCAGTTCTTC; CDR3 protein: CATRETSDHNEQFF
D gene: .; V gene: TRBV19; clone size: few; J gene: TRBJ1-1; CDR3 DNA: TGTGCCAGTAGTACTACATGGAGTACTGAAGCTTTCTTT; CDR3 protein: CASSTTWSTEAFF
D gene: TRBD2; V gene: TRBV28; clone size: few; J gene: TRBJ2-5; CDR3 DNA: TGTGCCAGCAGTTTAGGGACTAACAACTTAGGGACCCAGTACTTC; CDR3 protein: CASSLGTNNLGTQYF
D gene: .; V gene: TRBV3-1; clone size: many; J gene: TRBJ1-1; CDR3 DNA: TGTGCCAGCAGCCAAGGGGACACGAACACTGAAGCTTTCTTT; CDR3 protein: CASSQGDTNTEAFF
D gene: .; V gene: TRBV5-5; clone size: .; J gene: TRBJ2-5; CDR3 DNA: TGTGCCAGCAGCCATGGACTCAAAGAGACCCAGTACTTC; CDR3 protein: CASSHGLKETQYF
D gene: TRBD1; V gene: TRBV3-1; clone size: .; J gene: TRBJ2-3; CDR3 DNA: TGTGCCAGCAGCCCCTTAGGCGGGACAGGGGGGCGATATACGCAGTATTTT; CDR3 protein: CASSPLGGTGGRYTQYF
D gene: .; V gene: TRBV7-8; clone size: few; J gene: TRBJ1-2; CDR3 DNA: TGTGCCAGCAGCTTAGGAAGCTATTACGTCTATGGCTACACCTTC; CDR3 protein: CASSLGSYYVYGYTF
D gene: TRBD1; V gene: TRBV5-1; clone size: many; J gene: TRBJ1-1; CDR3 DNA: TGCGCCAGCAGCGGAGGACAGGCGAACACTGAAGCTTTCTTT; CDR3 protein: CASSGGQANTEAFF
D gene: TRBD2; V gene: TRBV10-3; clone size: many; J gene: TRBJ2-1; CDR3 DNA: TGTGCCATCAGTGGAGCTAGCGGGACGAGCAATGAGCAGTTCTTC; CDR3 protein: CAISGASGTSNEQFF
D gene: TRBD2; V gene: TRBV29-1; clone size: many; J gene: TRBJ2-5; CDR3 DNA: TGCAGCGGCCTAGCGGGAGCTGAGACCCAGTACTTC; CDR3 protein: CSGLAGAETQYF
D gene: .; V gene: TRBV12-3/TRBV12-4; clone size: .; J gene: TRBJ2-1; CDR3 DNA: TGTGCCAGCAGTTTCAGCGAGCCGCGGCCTCAGTTCTTC; CDR3 protein: CASSFSEPRPQFF
D gene: TRBD1; V gene: TRBV5-1; clone size: .; J gene: TRBJ2-7; CDR3 DNA: TGCGCCAGCAGAACCGGGACAGGGGTGGACGAGCAGTACTTC; CDR3 protein: CASRTGTGVDEQYF
D gene: TRBD2; V gene: TRBV6-2/TRBV6-3; clone size: .; J gene: TRBJ2-3; CDR3 DNA: TGTGCCAGCGATATAGCGGGAACCACAGATACGCAGTATTTT; CDR3 protein: CASDIAGTTDTQYF
D gene: .; V gene: TRBV6-5; clone size: few; J gene: TRBJ2-7; CDR3 DNA: TGTGCCAGCAGTTGGGACTTTAACTTCTCCTACGAGCAGTACTTC; CDR3 protein: CASSWDFNFSYEQYF
D gene: .; V gene: TRBV7-7; clone size: many; J gene: TRBJ2-2; CDR3 DNA: TGTGCCAGCAGCCCCGGCCGGGAGCTGTTTTTT; CDR3 protein: CASSPGRELFF
D gene: .; V gene: TRBV12-3/TRBV12-4; clone size: .; J gene: TRBJ2-3; CDR3 DNA: TGTGCCAGCAGTTTTAGGCATCCAGCTACAGATACGCAGTATTTT; CDR3 protein: CASSFRHPATDTQYF
D gene: .; V gene: TRBV7-2; clone size: .; J gene: TRBJ1-4; CDR3 DNA: TGTGCCAGCAGCTTAGCGCAGGGTCTGGGAAAACTGTTTTTT; CDR3 protein: CASSLAQGLGKLFF
D gene: .; V gene: TRBV25-1; clone size: .; J gene: TRBJ2-5; CDR3 DNA: TGTGCCAGCAGTGAAGTGGGGGGCAGTACCCAAGAGACCCAGTACTTC; CDR3 protein: CASSEVGGSTQETQYF
D gene: TRBD2; V gene: TRBV10-3; clone size: many; J gene: TRBJ2-1; CDR3 DNA: TGTGCCATCAGTGGCCCTCGCGGGACTAGCGTGACCTCCTACAATGAGCAGTTCTTC; CDR3 protein: CAISGPRGTSVTSYNEQFF
D gene: TRBD1; V gene: TRBV12-3/TRBV12-4; clone size: .; J gene: TRBJ1-5; CDR3 DNA: TGTGCCAGCAGTCCCATACAGGGGGCGGTTCAGCCCCAGCATTTT; CDR3 protein: CASSPIQGAVQPQHF
D gene: TRBD1; V gene: TRBV7-8; clone size: few; J gene: TRBJ2-3; CDR3 DNA: TGTGCCAGCAGCTCGGGACAGTCTAGCACAGATACGCAGTATTTT; CDR3 protein: CASSSGQSSTDTQYF
D gene: .; V gene: TRBV28; clone size: many; J gene: TRBJ1-2; CDR3 DNA: TGTGCCAGCAGTTTTGGGGCGAACTACTATGGCTACACCTTC; CDR3 protein: CASSFGANYYGYTF
D gene: TRBD1; V gene: TRBV3-1; clone size: few; J gene: TRBJ1-2; CDR3 DNA: TGTGCCAGCAGCCATGAGGACAGGGGCGGTGGCTACACCTTC; CDR3 protein: CASSHEDRGGGYTF
D gene: .; V gene: TRBV29-1; clone size: few; J gene: TRBJ2-6; CDR3 DNA: TGCAGCGTTGTTGGGGCTGGGGCCAACGTCCTGACTTTC; CDR3 protein: CSVVGAGANVLTF
D gene: .; V gene: TRBV9; clone size: .; J gene: TRBJ2-1; CDR3 DNA: TGTGCCAGCAGCGTAATATTGGGAGCGACCTACAATGAGCAGTTCTTC; CDR3 protein: CASSVILGATYNEQFF
D gene: .; V gene: TRBV20-1; clone size: .; J gene: TRBJ2-7; CDR3 DNA: TGCAGTGCTAGCTCACAGACCTACGAGCAGTACTTC; CDR3 protein: CSASSQTYEQYF